This T cell receptor beta chain was identified in a study of blood T cell repertoires in COVID-19. For the study at large: Spain, Italy and the United States supplied samples that represented acute and convalescent COVID-19. T cells, B-cell-depleted T cells, or PBMCs provided the cDNA or gDNA that served as material.

V lost 6 bases, J lost 0 bases, and 9 bases lay in between. Germline values: CDR1 LGHNA, CDR2 YNFKEQ. This CDR3 has 15 residues. In the source study's methods: Amplification of reference gene primers provided the estimated nucleated cell counts. Generated by immunoSEQ multiplex PCR, the TCRdb table keeps only in-frame clones and is missing some. V and J calls and clone size are copied from that table; D and trimming were computed from the DNA. This sample has 35,000 to 45,000 clones, with around nine tenths found just once. Sequencing was carried out using peripheral blood. This chain joins TRBV4-2 and TRBJ2-6; D is perhaps TRBD1 (6 bases). The source is a man between 50 and 59 years old with COVID-19, enrolled during active disease. The CDR3 DNA reads TGTGCCAGCAGGCGACAGGTCTCTGGGGCCAACGTCCTGACTTTC. It codes for CASRRQVSGANVLTF.